This T cell receptor (beta chain) was recorded in a study of T cells and copy number aberrations in small-cell lung cancer. Limited-stage small-cell lung cancer patients underwent surgery between the late 2000s and the early 2020s. In its sample, this clone was seen once. Its target is unknown. The method was immunoSEQ multiplex PCR; TCRdb's version includes in-frame clones alone and lacks a portion of them. The repertoire holds about 2,600 clones, around 82% seen once, with roughly a tenth in the top ten. Study-level findings and limits: The study's sample size was small, so findings need validation. Tumors showed lower T-cell density, richness and clonality than adjacent lung, though density did not differ significantly. The tissue was entirely formalin-fixed and paraffin-embedded, which is known to produce sequencing artifacts.

Germline CDR1 SGHRS, CDR2 YFSETQ. Trimming cost V 0 bases and J 6 bases, with 15 bases left between them. This CDR3 region has 15 residues. Input material: normal tissue next to the tumor. This receptor was obtained from a man aged 65 to 85 with small cell lung cancer. The genes are TRBV5-1 and TRBJ1-2, with a tentative D call TRBD1 (6 bases). The DNA for the CDR3 is TGCGCCAGCAGCTTGGTACTGGGGGCAAGAGATGGCTACACCTTC. Its protein product is CASSLVLGARDGYTF. Supplemented by reference TRBV5-1 and TRBJ1-2, the full variable domain reads KAGVTQTPRYLIKTRGQQVTLSCSPISGHRSVSWYQQTPGQGLQFLFEYFSETQRNKGNFPGRFSGRQFSNSRSEMNVSTLELGDSALYLCASSLVLGARDGYTFGSGTRLTVV.